This is a list of T cell receptor beta chains from one sample in a study of glioma-infiltrating T cells. TCRdb itself ran the multiplex PCR reads through MiXCR, one entry per CDR3 protein. In the table there are 300,000 to 450,000 distinct CDR3 sequences, roughly 41% of which are singletons. Sequencing used glioma tissue, nonneoplastic brain tissue, or PBMCs (not recorded which). The receptors here all came from a human donor with low-grade glioma or glioblastoma, undergoing nonglioma brain surgery, or in good health (not recorded which). The CDR3 runs from the conserved cysteine through the conserved F or W. D genes are given only for firm matches. Clone size is stated in some rows and not others, as once, few, many or a class when expanded.

D gene: NA; CDR3 length: 14; V gene: TRBV5-1; J gene: TRBJ1-5; clone size: NA; CDR3 protein: CASSFWPDNQPQHF; CDR3 DNA: TGCGCCAGCAGCTTTTGGCCAGACAATCAGCCCCAGCATTTT
D gene: NA; CDR3 length: 15; V gene: TRBV7-2; J gene: TRBJ2-3; clone size: NA; CDR3 protein: CASSQPGTRPDTQYF; CDR3 DNA: TGTGCCAGCAGCCAACCCGGGACCCGACCAGATACGCAGTATTTT
D gene: NA; CDR3 length: 14; V gene: TRBV4-1; J gene: TRBJ1-1; clone size: NA; CDR3 protein: CARSQVGARTEAFF; CDR3 DNA: TGCGCCAGAAGCCAAGTGGGGGCTCGTACTGAAGCTTTCTTT
D gene: NA; CDR3 length: 13; V gene: TRBV25-1; J gene: TRBJ1-4; clone size: once; CDR3 protein: CASSRGLVGKLSF; CDR3 DNA: TGTGCCAGCAGTCGTGGCTTGGTTGGAAAACTGTCTTTT
D gene: NA; CDR3 length: 12; V gene: TRBV11-2; J gene: TRBJ1-1; clone size: NA; CDR3 protein: CASSPWDLEAFF; CDR3 DNA: TGTGCCAGCAGCCCCTGGGACCTAGAAGCTTTCTTT
D gene: NA; CDR3 length: 13; V gene: TRBV12-3/TRBV12-4; J gene: TRBJ2-4; clone size: NA; CDR3 protein: CASSRDTKNIQYF; CDR3 DNA: TGTGCCAGCAGTCGGGACACAAAAAACATTCAGTACTTC
D gene: NA; CDR3 length: 16; V gene: TRBV27; J gene: TRBJ2-2; clone size: NA; CDR3 protein: CASSWSSFGNTGELFF; CDR3 DNA: TGTGCCAGCAGTTGGAGTAGCTTCGGGAACACCGGGGAGCTGTTTTTT
D gene: NA; CDR3 length: 15; V gene: TRBV7-2; J gene: TRBJ2-1; clone size: NA; CDR3 protein: CASNWGRSSYNEQFF; CDR3 DNA: TGTGCCAGCAACTGGGGACGGAGCTCCTACAATGAGCAGTTCTTC
D gene: TRBD2; CDR3 length: 15; V gene: TRBV2; J gene: TRBJ2-3; clone size: few; CDR3 protein: CASRRTSGSGDTQYF; CDR3 DNA: TGTGCCAGCAGGAGGACTAGCGGGTCAGGAGATACGCAGTATTTT
D gene: NA; CDR3 length: 15; V gene: TRBV6-1; J gene: TRBJ1-6; clone size: NA; CDR3 protein: CASSFGPGRWSPLHF; CDR3 DNA: TGTGCCAGCAGCTTCGGACCTGGGCGGTGGTCACCCCTCCACTTT
D gene: TRBD2; CDR3 length: 18; V gene: TRBV11-2; J gene: TRBJ2-1; clone size: few; CDR3 protein: CASSSGLARRISYNEQFF; CDR3 DNA: TGTGCCAGCAGCTCCGGACTAGCGAGGCGCATCTCCTACAATGAGCAGTTCTTC
D gene: NA; CDR3 length: 16; V gene: TRBV4-2; J gene: TRBJ2-7; clone size: NA; CDR3 protein: CASSPQSRDTTYEQYF; CDR3 DNA: TGTGCCAGCAGCCCCCAGAGCAGGGACACTACCTACGAGCAGTACTTC
D gene: NA; CDR3 length: 14; V gene: TRBV7-9; J gene: TRBJ2-7; clone size: NA; CDR3 protein: CASSLAAALGEQYF; CDR3 DNA: TGTGCCAGCAGCTTAGCCGCTGCGCTGGGGGAGCAGTACTTC